The TCR beta chain under discussion was sequenced for a study of response to subunit inactivated influenza vaccine. Study-wide findings and caveats: There was a suggestion from the authors that each seasonal influenza vaccination recruits few new T cells.

TCRdb re-called the RT-PCR reads with MiXCR, one entry per CDR3 protein. The sample lists just under 250,000 distinct CDR3 sequences, less than 15% occurring once. Of note for this clonotype: The antigen remains undetermined.

The CDR3 has 13 residues. Trimming left V 7 bases short and J 5 bases short, with 15 bases between. Germline assignment: CDR1 SGHRS and CDR2 YFSETQ. This specimen consisted of non-naive T cells sorted from PBMCs, obtained 14 days before vaccination. The clonotype comes from a man between 45 and 60 years old who received an inactivated influenza vaccine. The chain carries TRBV5-1 and TRBJ1-1, with D possibly being TRBD1 (5 bases). CDR3 in DNA: TGCGCCAGCGGCGGGGGAAGTCAAACTGAAGCTTTCTTT. This sequence encodes CASGGGSQTEAFF.